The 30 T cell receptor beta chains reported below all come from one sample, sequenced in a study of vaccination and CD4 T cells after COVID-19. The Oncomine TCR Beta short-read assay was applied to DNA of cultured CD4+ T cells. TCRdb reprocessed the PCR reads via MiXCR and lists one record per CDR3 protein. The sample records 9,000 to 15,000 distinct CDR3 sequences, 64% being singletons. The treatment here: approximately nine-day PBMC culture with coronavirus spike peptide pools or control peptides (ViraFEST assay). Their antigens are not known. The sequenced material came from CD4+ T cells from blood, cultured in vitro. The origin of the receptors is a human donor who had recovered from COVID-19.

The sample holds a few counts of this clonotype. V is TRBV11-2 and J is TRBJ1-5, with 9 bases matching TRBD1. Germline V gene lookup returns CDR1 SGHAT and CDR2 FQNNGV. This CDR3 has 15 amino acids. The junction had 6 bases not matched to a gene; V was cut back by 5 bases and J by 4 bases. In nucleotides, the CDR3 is TGTGCCAGCAGCATCGGGACAGGGAGGAATCAGCCCCAGCATTTT. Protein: CASSIGTGRNQPQHF.

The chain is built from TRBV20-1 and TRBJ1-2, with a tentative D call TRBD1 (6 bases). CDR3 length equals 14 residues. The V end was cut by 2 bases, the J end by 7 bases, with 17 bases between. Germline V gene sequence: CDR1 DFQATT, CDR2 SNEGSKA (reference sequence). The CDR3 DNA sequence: TGCAGTGCTAGATCCCCTGGGGGGGCGGGTGGCTACACCTTC. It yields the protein CSARSPGGAGGYTF.

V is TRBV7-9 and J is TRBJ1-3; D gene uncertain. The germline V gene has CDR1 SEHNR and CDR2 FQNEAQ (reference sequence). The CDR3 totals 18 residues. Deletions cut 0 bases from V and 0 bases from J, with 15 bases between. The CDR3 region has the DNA TGTGCCAGCAGCTTAGCCCGGAGGGTGGACCCCTCTGGAAACACCATATATTTT. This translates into CASSLARRVDPSGNTIYF.

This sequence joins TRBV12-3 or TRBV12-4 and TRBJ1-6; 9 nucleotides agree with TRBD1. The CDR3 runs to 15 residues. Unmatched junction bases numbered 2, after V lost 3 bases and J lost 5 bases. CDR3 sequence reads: CASSFRTGDNSPLHF. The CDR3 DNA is TGTGCCAGCAGTTTCCGGACAGGGGATAATTCACCCCTCCACTTT.

The DNA of the CDR3 is TGCAGTGCTAGTCTAGCCGGGGCAGCCGGGAATGAGCAGTTCTTC. It is translated as CSASLAGAAGNEQFF. The chain uses TRBV20-1 and TRBJ2-1; D assignment may be TRBD1 or TRBD2 (5 bases each). Germline V gene lookup returns CDR1 DFQATT and CDR2 SNEGSKA (reference sequence). Trimming took off 3 bases at V and 7 bases at J, with 19 bases between the two ends. The CDR3 length is 15 residues.

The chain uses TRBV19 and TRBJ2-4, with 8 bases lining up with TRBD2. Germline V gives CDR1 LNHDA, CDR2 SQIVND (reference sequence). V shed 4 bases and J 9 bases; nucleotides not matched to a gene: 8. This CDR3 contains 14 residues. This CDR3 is CASSSGGRKGIQYF. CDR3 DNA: TGTGCCAGTAGTAGCGGGGGGCGGAAAGGCATTCAGTACTTC.

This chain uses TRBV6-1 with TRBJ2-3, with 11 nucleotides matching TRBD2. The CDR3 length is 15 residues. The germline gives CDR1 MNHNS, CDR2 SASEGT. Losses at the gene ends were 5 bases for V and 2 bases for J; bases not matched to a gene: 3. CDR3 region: CASSPSGGHTDTQYF. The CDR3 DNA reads TGTGCCAGCAGTCCTAGCGGGGGGCACACAGATACGCAGTATTTT.

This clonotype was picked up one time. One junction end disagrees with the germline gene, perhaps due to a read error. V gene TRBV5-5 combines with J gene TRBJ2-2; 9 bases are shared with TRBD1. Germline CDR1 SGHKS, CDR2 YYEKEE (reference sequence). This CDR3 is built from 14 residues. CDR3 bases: TGCGCCAGCACGGACAGGGGAAACACCGGGGAGCTGTTTTTT. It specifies CASTDRGNTGELFF.

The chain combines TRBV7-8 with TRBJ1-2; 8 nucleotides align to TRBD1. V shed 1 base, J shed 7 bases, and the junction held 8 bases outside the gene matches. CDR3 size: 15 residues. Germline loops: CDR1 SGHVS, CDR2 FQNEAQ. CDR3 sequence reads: CASSLVAGGHGGYTF. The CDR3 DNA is TGTGCCAGCAGCTTAGTGGCAGGGGGCCACGGTGGCTACACCTTC.

CDR3 nucleotide sequence: TGCGCCAGCAGTCAATCCTCATATCTGTGGAGCTCCTACGAGCAGTACTTC. This sequence encodes CASSQSSYLWSSYEQYF. The chain carries TRBV23-1 and TRBJ2-7; no clear D. TRBV23-1 is classed as an ORF, of uncertain function. CDR3 size: 17 residues. V lost 0 bases to trimming and J lost 0 bases, with 15 bases between them.

The CDR3 DNA is TGTGCCAGCAGCCTAACAGGGATTCACTCCTACAATGAGCAGTTCTTC. Amino acids: CASSLTGIHSYNEQFF. V is TRBV7-2 and J is TRBJ2-1; possible D gene TRBD1, 6 bases. V was cut by 5 bases and J by 0 bases, with 14 bases left in between. The germline V gene encodes CDR1 SGHTA and CDR2 FQGNSA. The CDR3 has 16 amino acids.

The CDR3 sequence: CSASLDPGSPLHF. The CDR3 coding sequence is TGCAGTGCTAGTTTGGATCCCGGTTCACCCCTCCACTTT. V gene TRBV20-1 combines with J gene TRBJ1-6; no reliable D call. The CDR3 covers 13 residues. Germline lookup yields CDR1 DFQATT and CDR2 SNEGSKA (reference sequence). V shed 3 bases and J shed 9 bases, with 12 bases lying between them.

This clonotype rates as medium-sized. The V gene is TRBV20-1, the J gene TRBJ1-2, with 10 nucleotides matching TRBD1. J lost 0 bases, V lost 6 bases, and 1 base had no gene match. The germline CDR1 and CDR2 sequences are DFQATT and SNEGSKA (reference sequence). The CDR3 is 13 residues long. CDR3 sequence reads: CSAGQGANYGYTF. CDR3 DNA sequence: TGCAGTGCAGGACAGGGGGCTAACTATGGCTACACCTTC.

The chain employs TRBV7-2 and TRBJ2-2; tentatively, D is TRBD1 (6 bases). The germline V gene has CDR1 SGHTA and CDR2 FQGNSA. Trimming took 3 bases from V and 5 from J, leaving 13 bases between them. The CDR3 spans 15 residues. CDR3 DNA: TGTGCCAGCAGCTTGGTCCAGGGGTGGACCGGGGAGCTGTTTTTT. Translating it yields CASSLVQGWTGELFF.

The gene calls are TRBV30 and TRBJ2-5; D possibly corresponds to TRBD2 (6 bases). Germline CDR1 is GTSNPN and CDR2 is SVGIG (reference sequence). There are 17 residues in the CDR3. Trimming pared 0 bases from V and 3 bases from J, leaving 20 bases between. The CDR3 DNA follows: TGTGCCTGGAGTGTATTTGGCACCGCGAGACTAGAAGAGACCCAGTACTTC. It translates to CAWSVFGTARLEETQYF.

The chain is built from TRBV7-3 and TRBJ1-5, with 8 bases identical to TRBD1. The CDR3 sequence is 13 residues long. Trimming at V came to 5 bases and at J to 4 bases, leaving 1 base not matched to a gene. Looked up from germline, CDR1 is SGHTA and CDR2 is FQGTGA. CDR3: CASSRDRNQPQHF. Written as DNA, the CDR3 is TGTGCCAGCAGCCGGGACAGGAATCAGCCCCAGCATTTT.

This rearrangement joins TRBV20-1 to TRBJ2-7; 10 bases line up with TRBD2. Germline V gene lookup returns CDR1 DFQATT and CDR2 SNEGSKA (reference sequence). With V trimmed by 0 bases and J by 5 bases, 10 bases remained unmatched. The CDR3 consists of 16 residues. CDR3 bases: TGCAGTGCTAGAGAGATACAACTAGCGGGAAGACACGAGCAGTACTTC. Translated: CSAREIQLAGRHEQYF.

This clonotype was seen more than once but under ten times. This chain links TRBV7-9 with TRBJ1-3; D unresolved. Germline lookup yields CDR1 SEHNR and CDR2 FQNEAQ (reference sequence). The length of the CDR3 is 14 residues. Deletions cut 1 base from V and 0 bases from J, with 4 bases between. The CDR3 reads CASSLGISGNTIYF. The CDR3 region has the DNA TGTGCCAGCAGCTTAGGAATCTCTGGAAACACCATATATTTT.

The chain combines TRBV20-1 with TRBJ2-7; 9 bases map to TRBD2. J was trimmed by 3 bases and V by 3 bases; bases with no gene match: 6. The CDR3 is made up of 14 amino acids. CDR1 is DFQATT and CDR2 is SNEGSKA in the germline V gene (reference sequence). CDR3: CSASPSGALYEQYF. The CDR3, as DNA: TGCAGTGCTAGCCCTAGCGGGGCCCTCTACGAGCAGTACTTC.

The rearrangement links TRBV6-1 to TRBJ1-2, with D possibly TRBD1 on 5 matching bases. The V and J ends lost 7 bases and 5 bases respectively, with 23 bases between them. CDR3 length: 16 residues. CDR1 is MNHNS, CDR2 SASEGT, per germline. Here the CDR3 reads CASTLTSRAGVYGYTF. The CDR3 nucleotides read TGTGCCAGCACCCTCACCTCCAGGGCCGGGGTTTATGGCTACACCTTC.

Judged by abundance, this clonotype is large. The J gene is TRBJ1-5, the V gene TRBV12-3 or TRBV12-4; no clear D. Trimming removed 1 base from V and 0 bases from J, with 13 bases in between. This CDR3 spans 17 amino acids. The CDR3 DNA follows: TGTGCCAGCAGTTTAGTCTCGACACAAAATAGCAATCAGCCCCAGCATTTT. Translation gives CASSLVSTQNSNQPQHF.

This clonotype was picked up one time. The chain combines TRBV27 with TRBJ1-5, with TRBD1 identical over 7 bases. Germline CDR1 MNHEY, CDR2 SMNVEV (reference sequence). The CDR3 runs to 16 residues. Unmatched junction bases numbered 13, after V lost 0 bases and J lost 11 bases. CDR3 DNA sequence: TGTGCCAGCAGTTTATCGGGGACAGACCCATCCAGGGCCCAGCATTTT. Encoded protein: CASSLSGTDPSRAQHF.

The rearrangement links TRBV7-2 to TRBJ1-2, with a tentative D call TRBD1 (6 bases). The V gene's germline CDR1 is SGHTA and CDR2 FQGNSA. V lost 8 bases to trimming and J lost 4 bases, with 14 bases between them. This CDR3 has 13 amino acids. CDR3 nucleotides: TGTGCCAGCGGTCAGGGGATTTCCTATGGCTACACCTTC. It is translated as CASGQGISYGYTF.

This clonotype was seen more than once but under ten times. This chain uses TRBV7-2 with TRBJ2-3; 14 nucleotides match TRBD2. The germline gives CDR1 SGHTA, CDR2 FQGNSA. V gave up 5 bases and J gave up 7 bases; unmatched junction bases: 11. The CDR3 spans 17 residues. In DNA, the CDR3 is TGTGCCAGCAGCACCCGTGCGGGACTAGCGGGGGACCATACGCAGTATTTT. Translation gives CASSTRAGLAGDHTQYF.

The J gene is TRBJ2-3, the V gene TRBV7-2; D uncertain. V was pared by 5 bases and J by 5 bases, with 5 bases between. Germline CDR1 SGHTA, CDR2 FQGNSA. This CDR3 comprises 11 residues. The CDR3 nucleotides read TGTGCCAGCAGCGTTGGAGATACGCAGTATTTT. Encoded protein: CASSVGDTQYF.

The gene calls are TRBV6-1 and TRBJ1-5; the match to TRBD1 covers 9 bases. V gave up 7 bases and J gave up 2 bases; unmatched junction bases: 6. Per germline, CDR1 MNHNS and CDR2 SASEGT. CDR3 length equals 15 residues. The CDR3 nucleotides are TGTGCCAGCAATCCGGGACAGGGCCGCAATCAGCCCCAGCATTTT. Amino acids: CASNPGQGRNQPQHF.

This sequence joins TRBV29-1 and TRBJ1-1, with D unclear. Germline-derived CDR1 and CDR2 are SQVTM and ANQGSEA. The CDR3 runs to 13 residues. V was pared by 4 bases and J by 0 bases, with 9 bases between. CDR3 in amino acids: CSVGGTLNTEAFF. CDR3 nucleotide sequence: TGCAGCGTTGGTGGCACCCTGAACACTGAAGCTTTCTTT.

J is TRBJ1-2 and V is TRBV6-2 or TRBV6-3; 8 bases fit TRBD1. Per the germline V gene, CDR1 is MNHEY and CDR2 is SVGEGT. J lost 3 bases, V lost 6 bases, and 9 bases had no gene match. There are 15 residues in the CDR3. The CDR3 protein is CASRYGRTGHYGYTF. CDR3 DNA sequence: TGTGCCAGCAGATACGGGAGGACAGGGCACTATGGCTACACCTTC.

The chain's CDR3 is CASFRTVGWGEAFF. CDR3 bases: TGTGCCAGCTTCCGAACCGTGGGTTGGGGCGAAGCTTTCTTT. The chain has TRBV6-1 and TRBJ1-1, with D tentatively TRBD1 (5 bases). The CDR3 length is 14 residues. The V end was cut by 8 bases, the J end by 8 bases, with 21 bases between. Germline-derived CDR1 and CDR2 are MNHNS and SASEGT.

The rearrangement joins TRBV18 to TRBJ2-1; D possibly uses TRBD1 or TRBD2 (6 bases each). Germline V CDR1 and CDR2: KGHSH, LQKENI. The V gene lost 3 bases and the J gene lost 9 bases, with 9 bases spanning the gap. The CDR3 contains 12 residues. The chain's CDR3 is CASSPEGGEQFF. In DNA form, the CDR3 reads TGTGCCAGCTCACCGGAGGGGGGTGAGCAGTTCTTC.